This T cell receptor beta chain was captured in a study of cytomegalovirus exposure and HLA in healthy donors (dated by TCRdb to 2017 to 2019). Concerning the study at large: An earlier analysis of approximately 590 of the donors reported about 290 Gb of sequence data and 100 million to 130 million unique TCR beta sequences from about 179 million T cells. Because of strong linkage in the cohort, roughly five DR-DQ haplotypes were treated as single units for association and clustering. All discovery cohort repertoires had been generated on a single sequencing platform. An early release covering over 500 HLA-typed donors comprised approximately 300 gigabases of sequencing data and 65 million to 100 million unique TCR sequences. Donor age, sex, ethnicity and CMV serostatus were collected together with the repertoire data. The study aimed to test whether cataloging public T cell receptors could reveal signatures of past pathogen exposure. Using immunosequencing, the study profiled T cell repertoires from about 610 subjects and related those repertoires to cytomegalovirus serostatus. In a later genetic analysis, genome-wide SNP genotypes for 398 of the 666 donors were used, and that subset was treated as a discovery cohort. To study patterns of TCR occurrence, a later analysis re-analyzed previously published TCR beta repertoires from several hundred donors and added high-resolution HLA genotyping. Across around 400 genotyped donors of the cohort, an average of roughly 200,000 unique TCR beta nucleotide sequences per donor were sequenced, and 15% to 20% of those sequences were non-productive. In the later analysis, no new phenotypic data were used to find candidate immune exposures; instead, reliance was placed on TCR beta sequences and their occurrence across donors. Typing coverage varied by locus: roughly 620-640 donors for A, B, C, DRB1 and DQB1; 522 for DQA1; around 570 for DPA1; roughly 450 for DPB1. Besides the first cohort of around 700 subjects, a separate validation cohort made up of 120 different subjects was used. Of the roughly 390 genotyped donors, 65% to 90% fell in the genetic ancestry cluster associated with self-reported Caucasian donors. An earlier analysis of nearly 600 of the donors applied high-throughput TCR beta sequencing to assess whether each TCR beta V gene segment acted as functional or pseudogenic. Class I and class II HLA loci were covered by the typing at four-digit resolution. High-throughput TCR immunosequencing, statistical association of individual TCRs with disease status, and machine learning were combined to predict cytomegalovirus infection status.

The cohort consisted of 650 to 850 healthy bone marrow donors. At the time of sampling, every cohort member was nominally healthy, though immune exposures that went unrecorded were likely present. The donor tested CMV seronegative and was one of the 352 seronegative cohort members. Each donor provided a peripheral blood sample, and peripheral blood mononuclear cells were used for TCR beta sequencing. The Qiagen DNeasy Blood Extraction Kit was used to extract genomic DNA from the blood cell samples. Compared with germline, V lacks 2 bases and J lacks 8 bases; bases without a gene match: 4. The CDR3 covers 14 residues, taking in both the cysteine and the phenylalanine. The kept DNA is CDR3 alone, 42 bases in frame from the first base. CDR1 is given as MNHEY and CDR2 as SMNVEV, both from the germline V gene (reference sequence). Study-wide conclusions, independent of this receptor: In a later analysis, TCR association rates were found to vary across HLA loci, with the most associated TCRs seen for DRB1 alleles and the fewest for HLA-C alleles. Because counts were too low, some 16 rarely observed V segments, including chromosome 9 orphons, were excluded from the earlier analysis of 587 of the donors. The 87-base-pair reads could not distinguish some IMGT-functional V segments, including TRBV6-2 and TRBV6-3, so those segments were excluded. Because HLA typing was unavailable for some donors at each locus, only the typed subset was used in association tests. Sequencing depth was assumed to be roughly uniform across donors in the presence/absence analyses, though that assumption may not hold. According to a later analysis, parvovirus B19, influenza, CMV and Epstein-Barr virus appeared linked to several top co-occurrence clusters. The only immune exposure information available for the cohort was CMV serostatus. A total of fewer than 200 TCR beta chains were listed by the study as associated with cytomegalovirus. Strong co-occurrence of HLA alleles, especially DR and DQ, made assigning TCR associations to individual alleles difficult. Compared with equally common non-associated chains, HLA-associated TCR beta chains in a later analysis were more clonally expanded and had lower generation probabilities. Specific HLA alleles were associated with roughly 17,000 TCR beta sequences at a false discovery rate of 0.05 in a later analysis. Broadly in line with IMGT annotations, most TCR beta V segments showed up in productive rearrangements about 87% or about 30% of the time in an earlier analysis of under 700 of the donors. Correlated functional status among segregating V segments might be attributable to linkage disequilibrium, but an unknown experimental factor could not be ruled out. It was suggested by the authors that the approach could potentially be generalized to other disease states and immunological phenotypes. A cluster of highly shared sequence variants was judged likely to be a technical artifact of the sequencing pipeline. Most CMV-associated TCR beta chains appeared to be HLA-restricted in a later analysis, and the HLA associations seemed to be driven largely by CMV exposure. This cohort had only TCR beta chains sequenced, and the lack of alpha or paired-chain data limited which features could be detected. While some public TCRs were present in many individuals, most TCR sequences turned up only very rarely across donors. In a later genetic analysis, a missense DCLRE1C variant was associated with V-gene and J-gene trimming of TCR beta chains, and the association was replicated in an independent cohort. According to a later genetic analysis, donors in an Asian-associated ancestry cluster had fewer N-insertions in productive TCRs than the approximately 690-donor mean. The classifier was reported to diagnose cytomegalovirus status with high specificity and sensitivity in both the original cohort and the validation cohort. A few of the identified cytomegalovirus-associated TCR beta chains were confirmed in vitro to be specific for cytomegalovirus antigens. A further reported finding was that TCR beta sequences accurately predicted the HLA-A and HLA-B alleles for most subjects in the first cohort.

Remarks on this clone: It has no known antigen specificity. Base qualities were left out, and no much larger clone turns up one base away.

The library relied on the immunoSEQ multiplex PCR assay. A mixture of 60 forward primers for TCR Vbeta segments and 13 reverse primers for TCR Jbeta segments was used in the multiplex PCR. Amplification of the CDR3 region of rearranged TCR beta genes was performed with a multiplex PCR assay on genomic DNA. The Illumina HiSeq System was used to sequence the amplified TCR beta libraries as 87-base-pair reads. Per the authors' processing: A later analysis counted about 80 million unique TCR beta chains across the 550 to 700 repertoires, and 10 million to 12 million of these chains were shared by at least two donors. A nearest-neighbor algorithm error-corrected the raw reads and collapsed the reads into unique sequences, merging closely related sequences to remove PCR and sequencing errors. To assign V, D and J gene segments, CDR3 sequences were aligned to IMGT reference sequences. For a sequence to be retained, at least a six-nucleotide match to both a V gene segment and a J gene segment was required. Rearrangements were called productive when the CDR3 lacked stop codons and stayed in frame with V and J; all others were non-productive. Following IMGT convention, CDR3 was defined as the stretch from the second conserved V-encoded cysteine to the conserved J-encoded phenylalanine. In an earlier analysis of around 570 of the donors, sequences lacking an unambiguous match to a single V gene segment were excluded. In an earlier analysis of almost 600 of the donors, a V segment was called functional when productive rearrangements were above 56.7%, and segregating when the standard deviation between donors exceeded 5%. A statistical classification framework was developed to diagnose cytomegalovirus status using the catalog of TCR beta chain sequences. In a later analysis, TCR nucleotide sequences were compared against IMGT/GENE-DB human TR gene sequences so that V and J genes could be assigned. Using the TCRdist pipeline, a later analysis assigned CDR3 sequences along with most-parsimonious VDJ recombination scenarios. A later analysis defined each TCR beta chain by its CDR3 amino acid sequence plus V-gene family, and excluded reads lacking a unique V-gene family. As a way to deal with suspected cross-contamination and a sequencing artifact, a later analysis dropped more than 500 nucleotide sequences that were highly shared and had low generation probability. A later analysis calculated a clonal expansion index for each public chain from normalized within-repertoire ranks of inferred template counts. In a later analysis, generation probabilities were computed using a VDJ recombination model fitted to out-of-frame rearrangements, and the results were checked against IGoR. Hypergeometric tests were used in a later analysis to score TCR-TCR, TCR-HLA and TCR-CMV co-occurrence, with a repertoire-size bias correction applied to the TCR pairs. A later analysis estimated false discovery rates by permuting HLA or CMV assignments 20 times. In a later analysis, co-occurring TCRs were grouped using DBSCAN, with TCRdist sequence similarity added in when clustering inside HLA-allele-positive subsets. Co-occurrence clustering excluded repertoires with fewer than 30,000 or more than 120,000 public chains, plus five with anomalous nucleotide sharing. This is the immuneACCESS table as TCRdb keeps it, with only in-frame sequences that have V and J called. A part of the clones is gone; compared with another copy, unresolved V genes explain less than half, and the rest is unexplained. V, J and clone size derive from that table, while D and trimming were established from the DNA sequence. This sample is represented by around 64,000 clones; around 86% of them were singletons. Clones ranked in the top ten supply about 2.1% of the sample.

Specimen: PBMCs. The origin of this receptor is a woman aged 30 to 39 in good health and CMV-seronegative. The sequence joins TRBV27 to TRBJ2-1; 9 bases in the middle match TRBD2. The sequenced DNA is TGTGCCAGCAGTTTACGGCGGGAGGGGTATGAGCAGTTCTTC. Its protein reads: CASSLRREGYEQFF.